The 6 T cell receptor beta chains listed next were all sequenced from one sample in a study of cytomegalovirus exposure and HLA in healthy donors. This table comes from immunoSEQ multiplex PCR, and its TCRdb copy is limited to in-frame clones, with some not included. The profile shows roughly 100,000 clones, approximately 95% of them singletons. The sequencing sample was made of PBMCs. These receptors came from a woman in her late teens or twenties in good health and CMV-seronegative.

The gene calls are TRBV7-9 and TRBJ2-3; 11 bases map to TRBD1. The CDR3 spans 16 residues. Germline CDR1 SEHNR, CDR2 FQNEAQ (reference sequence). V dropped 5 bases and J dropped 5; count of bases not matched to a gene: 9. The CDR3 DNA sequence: TGTGCCAGCAGCCTATGGGACAGGGGGGCAGGAGATACGCAGTATTTT. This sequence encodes CASSLWDRGAGDTQYF.

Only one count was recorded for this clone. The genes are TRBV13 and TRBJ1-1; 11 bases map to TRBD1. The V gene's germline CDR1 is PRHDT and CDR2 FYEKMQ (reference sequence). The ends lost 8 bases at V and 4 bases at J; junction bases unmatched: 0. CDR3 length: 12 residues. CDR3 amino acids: CASGQGATEAFF. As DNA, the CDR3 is TGTGCCAGCGGACAGGGGGCCACTGAAGCTTTCTTT.

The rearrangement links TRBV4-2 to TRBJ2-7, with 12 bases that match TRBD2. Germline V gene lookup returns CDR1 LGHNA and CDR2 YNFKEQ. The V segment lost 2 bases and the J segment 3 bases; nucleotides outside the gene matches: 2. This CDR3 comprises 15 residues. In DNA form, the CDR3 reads TGTGCCAGCAGCCAACTAGCGGGGGGGATCTACGAGCAGTACTTC. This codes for CASSQLAGGIYEQYF.

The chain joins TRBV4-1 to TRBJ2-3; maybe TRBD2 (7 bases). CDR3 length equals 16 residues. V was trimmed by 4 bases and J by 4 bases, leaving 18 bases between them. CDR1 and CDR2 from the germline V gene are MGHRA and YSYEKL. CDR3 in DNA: TGCGCCAGCAGCCGAAATATGGGGGGGGCTGCAGATACGCAGTATTTT. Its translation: CASSRNMGGAADTQYF.

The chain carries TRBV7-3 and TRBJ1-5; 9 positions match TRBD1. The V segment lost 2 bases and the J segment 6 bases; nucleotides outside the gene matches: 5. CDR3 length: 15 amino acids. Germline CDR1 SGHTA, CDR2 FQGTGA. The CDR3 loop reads CASSLGTGMSQPQHF. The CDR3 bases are TGTGCCAGCAGCTTAGGGACAGGGATGTCTCAGCCCCAGCATTTT.

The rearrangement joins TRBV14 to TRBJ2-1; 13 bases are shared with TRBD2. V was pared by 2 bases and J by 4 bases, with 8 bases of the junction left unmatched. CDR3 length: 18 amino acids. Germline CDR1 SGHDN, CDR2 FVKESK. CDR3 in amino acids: CASSQLGLAGDDYNEQFF. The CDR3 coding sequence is TGTGCCAGCAGCCAACTAGGACTAGCGGGGGATGATTACAATGAGCAGTTCTTC. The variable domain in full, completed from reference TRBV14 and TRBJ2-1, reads EAGVTQFPSHSVIEKGQTVTLRCDPISGHDNLYWYRRVMGKEIKFLLHFVKESKQDESGMPNNRFLAERTGGTYSTLKVQPAELEDSGVYFCASSQLGLAGDDYNEQFFGPGTRLTVL.